This T cell receptor beta chain was profiled in a study of beta chain features in type 1 diabetes. As for the study in general: Sorted cells, some 98,000,000 in number, were examined across all samples.

General study results and limits: Possible PCR preference for shorter templates applied equally to patients and controls. Among patients with Type 1 diabetes, TCRB CDR3s were moderately but significantly shorter in every one of the four CD4+ subsets.

Sort purity for all populations was recorded as exceeding 98%. Turning to this clone: Its antigen is unidentified.

As every portion of the isolated RNA was reverse transcribed, the sequencing read expressed TCRB transcripts. The assay was immunoSEQ multiplex PCR, and TCRdb's table has in-frame clones only and misses some. Counted here are 93,000 or so clones, roughly 28% occurring once; the ten biggest clones make up less than 0.65%. Germline CDR1 reads SGDLS; CDR2 reads YYNGEE. V trimming: 5 bases; J trimming: 6 bases; junction bases outside the gene matches: 10. CDR3 length: 15 amino acids. The chain uses TRBV9 and TRBJ2-3; 9 bases align to TRBD1. This TCR derives from a woman younger than 30 with type 1 diabetes. The sample taken for sequencing was central memory CD4+ T cells from blood. The CDR3 loop is CASSIQGAAWDTQYF. CDR3 sequence (DNA): TGTGCCAGCAGTATACAGGGGGCGGCGTGGGATACGCAGTATTTT.